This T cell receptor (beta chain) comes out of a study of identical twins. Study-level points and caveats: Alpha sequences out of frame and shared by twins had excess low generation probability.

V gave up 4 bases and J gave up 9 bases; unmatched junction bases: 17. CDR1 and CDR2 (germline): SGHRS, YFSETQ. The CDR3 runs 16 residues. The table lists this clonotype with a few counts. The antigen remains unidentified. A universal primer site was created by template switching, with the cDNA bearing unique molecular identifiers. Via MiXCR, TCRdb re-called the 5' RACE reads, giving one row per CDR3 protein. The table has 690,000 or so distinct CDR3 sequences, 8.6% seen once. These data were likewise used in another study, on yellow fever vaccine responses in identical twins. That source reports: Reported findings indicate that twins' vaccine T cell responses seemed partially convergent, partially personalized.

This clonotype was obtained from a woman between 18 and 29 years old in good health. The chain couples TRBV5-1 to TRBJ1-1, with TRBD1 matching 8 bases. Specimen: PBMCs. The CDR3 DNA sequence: TGCGCCAGCAGCCCGGGCTCGTCTGCGACAGGGGCTCAAGCTTTCTTT. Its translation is CASSPGSSATGAQAFF. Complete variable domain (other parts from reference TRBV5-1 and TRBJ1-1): KAGVTQTPRYLIKTRGQQVTLSCSPISGHRSVSWYQQTPGQGLQFLFEYFSETQRNKGNFPGRFSGRQFSNSRSEMNVSTLELGDSALYLCASSPGSSATGAQAFFGQGTRLTVV.